Listed below are T cell receptor beta chains from one sample, sequenced in a study of radiation and T cells in renal cell carcinoma. Method: immunoSEQ multiplex PCR; TCRdb's copy keeps in-frame clones and lacks some. The sample contains around 140,000 clones, about 88% of which appear only once. The sample here was blood, taken from a patient whose treatment included radiotherapy and nephrectomy. The source is a woman aged 45-59 years with renal cell carcinoma. The CDR3 runs from the conserved cysteine through the conserved F or W. Each record gives: clone size, J gene, V gene, D gene, CDR3 protein, CDR3 DNA. D genes are given only for firm matches. Where a row states a size, it is once, few, many or the class of an expanded clone; other rows omit it.

size: .; J: TRBJ1-4; V: TRBV15; D: .; CDR3: CATSSKPGRGNEKLFF; DNA: TGTGCCACCAGCAGCAAGCCGGGACGAGGAAATGAAAAACTGTTTTTT
size: few; J: TRBJ1-2; V: TRBV6-6; D: .; CDR3: CASSPRQDNYGYTF; DNA: TGTGCCAGCAGCCCCCGACAGGATAACTATGGCTACACCTTC
size: .; J: TRBJ1-4; V: TRBV25-1; D: TRBD1; CDR3: CASGSATGEEKLFF; DNA: TGTGCCAGCGGTTCTGCGACAGGGGAAGAAAAACTGTTTTTT
size: few; J: TRBJ1-1; V: TRBV30; D: .; CDR3: CAWISGLVNTEAFF; DNA: TGTGCCTGGATCTCAGGGCTCGTGAACACTGAAGCTTTCTTT
size: .; J: TRBJ2-7; V: TRBV28; D: TRBD1; CDR3: CATSSPFGQGNEQYF; DNA: TGTGCCACCTCGTCACCTTTCGGACAGGGGAACGAGCAGTACTTC
size: .; J: TRBJ1-3; V: TRBV7-9; D: .; CDR3: CASSLSTAQLYF; DNA: TGTGCCAGCAGCTTATCGACAGCCCAGCTATATTTT
size: few; J: TRBJ1-6; V: TRBV30; D: .; CDR3: CACRDIPASPLHF; DNA: TGTGCCTGCAGGGACATTCCGGCTTCACCCCTCCACTTT
size: .; J: TRBJ1-2; V: TRBV25-1; D: .; CDR3: CASRRHGGLGGYTF; DNA: TGTGCCAGCAGGCGGCATGGGGGCTTGGGAGGCTACACCTTC
size: .; J: TRBJ1-5; V: TRBV19; D: TRBD1; CDR3: CASAGTAHSNQPQHF; DNA: TGTGCCAGTGCCGGGACAGCCCATAGCAATCAGCCCCAGCATTTT
size: .; J: TRBJ2-3; V: TRBV5-1; D: .; CDR3: CASSSGTENTQYF; DNA: TGCGCCAGCAGCTCCGGGACTGAAAATACGCAGTATTTT
size: .; J: TRBJ2-1; V: TRBV14; D: TRBD1; CDR3: CASSQDRDRGDYNEQFF; DNA: TGTGCCAGCAGCCAGGATCGGGACAGAGGTGACTACAATGAGCAGTTCTTC
size: .; J: TRBJ1-1; V: TRBV28; D: .; CDR3: CASRTSNTEAFF; DNA: TGTGCCAGCAGGACCTCGAACACTGAAGCTTTCTTT
size: few; J: TRBJ1-1; V: TRBV7-2; D: .; CDR3: CASVLGGGQNTEAFF; DNA: TGTGCCAGCGTCCTAGGGGGAGGGCAGAACACTGAAGCTTTCTTT
size: .; J: TRBJ2-6; V: TRBV7-6; D: .; CDR3: CASSSEGAGANVLTF; DNA: TGTGCCAGCAGCTCCGAGGGGGCTGGGGCCAACGTCCTGACTTTC
size: .; J: TRBJ2-1; V: TRBV5-4; D: .; CDR3: CASQRESSYNEQFF; DNA: TGCGCCAGCCAAAGGGAGAGCTCCTACAATGAGCAGTTCTTC
size: .; J: TRBJ2-7; V: TRBV19; D: TRBD2; CDR3: CASRGLAGVEQYF; DNA: TGTGCCAGTAGGGGACTAGCGGGGGTCGAGCAGTACTTC
size: .; J: TRBJ2-5; V: TRBV6-6; D: TRBD2; CDR3: CASSSSGTQETQYF; DNA: TGTGCCAGCAGCTCGAGCGGGACGCAAGAGACCCAGTACTTC
size: .; J: TRBJ1-5; V: TRBV6-5; D: .; CDR3: CASSYRSTRGNQPQHF; DNA: TGTGCCAGCAGTTACCGGAGTACTAGGGGCAATCAGCCCCAGCATTTT
size: .; J: TRBJ1-1; V: TRBV5-8; D: .; CDR3: CASSLNGAEAFF; DNA: TGTGCCAGCAGCTTAAATGGGGCTGAAGCTTTCTTT
size: .; J: TRBJ2-7; V: TRBV28; D: .; CDR3: CASRGLPSREQYF; DNA: TGTGCCAGCAGGGGCCTGCCATCTCGCGAGCAGTACTTC
size: .; J: TRBJ2-3; V: TRBV18; D: TRBD2; CDR3: CASSPGLAGHTDTQYF; DNA: TGTGCCAGCTCACCGGGACTAGCGGGACACACAGATACGCAGTATTTT
size: once; J: TRBJ2-3; V: TRBV5-1; D: .; CDR3: CASSLELEGDTQYF; DNA: TGCGCCAGCAGCTTGGAACTAGAAGGCGATACGCAGTATTTT
size: .; J: TRBJ2-3; V: TRBV7-2; D: TRBD2; CDR3: CASSLGLAGGTDTQYF; DNA: TGTGCCAGCAGCTTGGGACTAGCGGGGGGGACAGATACGCAGTATTTT
size: .; J: TRBJ2-7; V: TRBV7-2; D: TRBD2; CDR3: CASSPGGSGGYEQYF; DNA: TGTGCCAGCAGCCCCGGGGGGTCCGGGGGCTACGAGCAGTACTTC
size: .; J: TRBJ2-7; V: TRBV25-1; D: TRBD1; CDR3: CASGKQGGAYEQYF; DNA: TGTGCCAGCGGCAAACAGGGGGGCGCCTACGAGCAGTACTTC
size: .; J: TRBJ2-1; V: TRBV5-6; D: TRBD2; CDR3: CASSFDIRASGKFF; DNA: TGTGCCAGCAGCTTTGACATCCGGGCTAGCGGGAAGTTCTTC
size: once; J: TRBJ2-3; V: TRBV5-1; D: .; CDR3: CASSLKTGTDTQYF; DNA: TGCGCCAGCAGCTTAAAAACTGGCACAGATACGCAGTATTTT
size: .; J: TRBJ2-3; V: TRBV15; D: .; CDR3: CATSRVTRSTDTQYF; DNA: TGTGCCACCAGCAGAGTAACCCGGAGCACAGATACGCAGTATTTT
size: .; J: TRBJ2-2; V: TRBV28; D: TRBD2; CDR3: CASSPGGSGTGELFF; DNA: TGTGCCAGCAGCCCGGGAGGGTCGGGGACCGGGGAGCTGTTTTTT
size: .; J: TRBJ2-3; V: TRBV10-2; D: TRBD2; CDR3: CASSDPSGDTDTQYF; DNA: TGCGCCAGCAGTGATCCTAGCGGGGACACAGATACGCAGTATTTT
size: .; J: TRBJ2-1; V: TRBV13; D: .; CDR3: CASSSRQDRSYNEQFF; DNA: TGTGCCAGCAGCTCGAGACAGGACCGCTCCTACAATGAGCAGTTCTTC
size: .; J: TRBJ2-7; V: TRBV18; D: .; CDR3: CASSSRLTAVYEQYF; DNA: TGTGCCAGCTCTTCGAGACTGACTGCCGTCTACGAGCAGTACTTC
size: .; J: TRBJ2-7; V: TRBV7-2; D: .; CDR3: CASSLWGEQYF; DNA: TGTGCCAGCAGCTTATGGGGGGAGCAGTACTTC
size: .; J: TRBJ2-1; V: TRBV9; D: .; CDR3: CASSATRGASYNEQFF; DNA: TGTGCCAGCAGCGCCACCCGGGGGGCCTCCTACAATGAGCAGTTCTTC
size: .; J: TRBJ2-7; V: TRBV7-6; D: .; CDR3: CASSLGVSYEQYF; DNA: TGTGCCAGCAGCTTAGGGGTCTCCTACGAGCAGTACTTC
size: .; J: TRBJ1-3; V: TRBV7-9; D: .; CDR3: CASSLGAGTLAGNTIYF; DNA: TGTGCCAGCAGCTTAGGGGCCGGGACACTTGCTGGAAACACCATATATTTT
size: .; J: TRBJ2-2; V: TRBV4-1; D: TRBD2; CDR3: CASSQEPPPGGAGELFF; DNA: TGCGCCAGCAGCCAAGAGCCCCCACCGGGGGGAGCCGGGGAGCTGTTTTTT
size: .; J: TRBJ2-7; V: TRBV11-3; D: .; CDR3: CASSLTRLHEQYF; DNA: TGTGCCAGCAGCCTAACTAGGCTCCACGAGCAGTACTTC
size: .; J: TRBJ2-1; V: TRBV15; D: TRBD2; CDR3: CATSRDLTSGAAYNEQFF; DNA: TGTGCCACCAGCAGAGATCTAACTAGCGGGGCCGCCTACAATGAGCAGTTCTTC
size: .; J: TRBJ2-4; V: TRBV4-1; D: .; CDR3: CASSYLVENIQYF; DNA: TGCGCCAGCAGTTATTTAGTAGAAAACATTCAGTACTTC
size: .; J: TRBJ2-7; V: TRBV9; D: .; CDR3: CASSVALSTAINYEQYF; DNA: TGTGCCAGCAGCGTAGCTCTAAGCACCGCTATTAACTACGAGCAGTACTTC
size: .; J: TRBJ1-5; V: TRBV6-5; D: TRBD1; CDR3: CASSLDRAWNQPQHF; DNA: TGTGCCAGCAGCCTGGACAGGGCGTGGAATCAGCCCCAGCATTTT
size: .; J: TRBJ2-1; V: TRBV27; D: .; CDR3: CASSVGLGEQFF; DNA: TGTGCCAGCAGTGTTGGTCTTGGGGAACAGTTCTTC
size: .; J: TRBJ1-3; V: TRBV14; D: .; CDR3: CASSHSGSSGNTIYF; DNA: TGTGCCAGCAGCCACAGCGGGTCCTCTGGAAACACCATATATTTT
size: few; J: TRBJ2-2; V: TRBV9; D: .; CDR3: CASSAPYRDKNTGELFF; DNA: TGTGCCAGCAGCGCTCCCTACCGGGACAAGAACACCGGGGAGCTGTTTTTT
size: few; J: TRBJ2-7; V: TRBV28; D: TRBD2; CDR3: CASTGTSGTYLIYF; DNA: TGTGCCAGCACTGGGACTAGCGGGACCTATTTAATCTACTTC
size: .; J: TRBJ1-1; V: TRBV27; D: TRBD1; CDR3: CASSRDSLGGTEAFF; DNA: TGTGCCAGCAGTCGGGACAGCCTGGGGGGGACTGAAGCTTTCTTT
size: once; J: TRBJ2-7; V: TRBV11-2; D: .; CDR3: CASSLRTLAYEQYF; DNA: TGTGCCAGCAGCTTGAGGACACTTGCCTACGAGCAGTACTTC
size: .; J: TRBJ2-1; V: TRBV5-4; D: .; CDR3: CASSFKRGHNEQFF; DNA: TGTGCCAGCAGCTTTAAACGGGGGCACAATGAGCAGTTCTTC
size: .; J: TRBJ2-4; V: TRBV25-1; D: .; CDR3: CASSPFRDKNIQYF; DNA: TGTGCCAGCAGCCCCTTTAGGGACAAAAACATTCAGTACTTC
size: .; J: TRBJ1-1; V: TRBV2; D: .; CDR3: CASTELGSRLPTEAFF; DNA: TGTGCCAGCACTGAACTTGGCAGCCGGTTGCCCACTGAAGCTTTCTTT
size: .; J: TRBJ2-5; V: TRBV30; D: .; CDR3: CAYTQQETQYF; DNA: TGTGCCTACACCCAGCAAGAGACCCAGTACTTC